What follows describes a single TCR beta chain. The sample belongs to a study of blood T cell repertoires in COVID-19. CDR1 and CDR2 (germline): SGHNT, YYREEE (reference sequence). Trimming cost V 2 bases and J 2 bases; bases outside gene matches: 11. The CDR3 length is 17 residues. Repertoires were generated with immunoSEQ multiplex PCR, while TCRdb's copy carries only in-frame clones and drops some. This table holds 400,000 to 500,000 clones, around 89% found once. The sequence was obtained from a woman aged 35 to 49 who had recovered from COVID-19. Sequenced material: PBMCs or T cells enriched from blood (not recorded which). J is TRBJ2-7 and V is TRBV5-4, with 9 bases identical to TRBD2. CDR3 sequence (DNA): TGTGCCAGCAGCTTATTGAATGCGGGGGGGGGAACCTACGAGCAGTACTTC. This gives the protein CASSLLNAGGGTYEQYF.